The clone carrying this T cell receptor beta chain has just a few counts. The target antigen is unknown. The data were obtained in a study of T cell repertoires in cytomegalovirus infection. MiXCR was run by TCRdb on the reads, yielding one entry per CDR3 protein. The profile shows 95,000 to 150,000 distinct CDR3 sequences, around 32% of them singletons. The sequence was obtained from a human donor in good health (CMV status not recorded). Some clones in this sample may be carry-over from other donors' samples. Sequenced material: CD8+ T cells from cultured PBMCs, taken from culture after CMV antigen stimulation.

CDR3 amino acids: CAIQARADTDTQYF. CDR3 DNA: TGTGCCATCCAAGCCCGGGCCGACACAGATACGCAGTATTTT. This rearrangement joins TRBV10-3 to TRBJ2-3; D call uncertain. CDR3 length: 14 amino acids. With 8 bases removed from V and 2 bases from J, the gap between germline ends came to 14 bases. Germline assignment: CDR1 ENHRY and CDR2 SYGVKD.